The 5 T cell receptor beta chains presented below share a single source sample, sequenced in a study of blood T cell repertoires in COVID-19 (dated by TCRdb to about 2020). Library creation used the immunoSEQ multiplex PCR assay. As stored in TCRdb, this immuneACCESS dataset retains in-frame rearrangements with V and J assigned. A fraction of the clones does not appear; measured against another copy, unresolved V genes explain less than half of the discrepancy, and the remainder lacks a known reason. The sample table contains 270,000 or so clones; only one count was recorded for around 86% of them. The ten largest clones take up 0.94% of the sample. Material for sequencing was peripheral blood. Receptors were obtained from a woman between 40 and 55 years old who had recovered from COVID-19.

V gene TRBV27 combines with J gene TRBJ2-1; the match to TRBD2 covers 11 bases. This CDR3 is 16 amino acids long. Germline-derived CDR1 and CDR2 are MNHEY and SMNVEV (reference sequence). V shed 6 bases, J shed 4 bases, and the junction held 8 bases outside the gene matches. In DNA, the CDR3 is TGTGCCAGCAGCGTTATAGCGGGAGGGCCTTACAATGAGCAGTTCTTC. This sequence encodes CASSVIAGGPYNEQFF.

The rearrangement uses TRBV6-2 or TRBV6-3 and TRBJ2-5; 13 bases are shared with TRBD2. With 4 bases clipped from V and 4 bases from J, the junction kept 6 bases outside the gene matches. Germline loops: CDR1 MNHEY, CDR2 SVGEGT. The CDR3 extends over 16 amino acids. The CDR3 loop is CASSSPGLAGRETQYF. The CDR3 coding sequence is TGTGCCAGCAGTTCTCCGGGACTAGCGGGAAGAGAGACCCAGTACTTC.

This rearrangement joins TRBV29-1 to TRBJ1-1; D is ambiguous. With 4 bases removed from V and 1 base from J, the gap between germline ends came to 16 bases. This CDR3 is built from 15 residues. Germline V lookup: CDR1 SQVTM, CDR2 ANQGSEA. The CDR3 sequence is CSVASQTGRNTEAFF. In DNA form, the CDR3 reads TGCAGCGTTGCTTCGCAGACGGGTCGGAACACTGAAGCTTTCTTT.

CDR3 sequence reads: CASLESGLDTQYF. The DNA of the CDR3 is TGTGCCAGCCTGGAGTCCGGCCTGGATACGCAGTATTTT. J is TRBJ2-3 and V is TRBV12-3 or TRBV12-4; D gene ambiguous. V gave up 8 bases and J gave up 6 bases, with 15 bases separating them. CDR3 length equals 13 residues.

The genes are TRBV6-5 and TRBJ2-1; D possibly corresponds to TRBD1 (6 bases). The CDR3 has 12 residues. Germline loops: CDR1 MNHEY, CDR2 SVGAGI. V lost 5 bases, J lost 9 bases, and 11 bases lay in between. The CDR3 reads CASSTQGREQFF. The CDR3 bases are TGTGCCAGCAGTACCCAGGGGCGTGAGCAGTTCTTC.